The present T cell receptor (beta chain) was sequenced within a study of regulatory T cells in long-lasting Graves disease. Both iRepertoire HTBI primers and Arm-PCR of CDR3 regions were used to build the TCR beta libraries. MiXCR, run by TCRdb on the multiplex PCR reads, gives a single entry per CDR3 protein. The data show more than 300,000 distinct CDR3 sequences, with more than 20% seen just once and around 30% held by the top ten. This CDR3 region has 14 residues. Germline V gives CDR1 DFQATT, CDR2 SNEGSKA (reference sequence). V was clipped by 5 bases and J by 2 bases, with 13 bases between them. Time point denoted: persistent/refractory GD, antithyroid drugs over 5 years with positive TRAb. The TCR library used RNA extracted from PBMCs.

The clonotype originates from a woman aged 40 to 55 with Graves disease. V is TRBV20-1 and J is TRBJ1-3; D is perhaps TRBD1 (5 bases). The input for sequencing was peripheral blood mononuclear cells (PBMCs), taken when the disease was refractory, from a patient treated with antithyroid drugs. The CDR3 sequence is CSALEGLTGNTIYF. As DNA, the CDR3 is TGCAGTGCTTTAGAGGGGTTAACTGGAAACACCATATATTTT.